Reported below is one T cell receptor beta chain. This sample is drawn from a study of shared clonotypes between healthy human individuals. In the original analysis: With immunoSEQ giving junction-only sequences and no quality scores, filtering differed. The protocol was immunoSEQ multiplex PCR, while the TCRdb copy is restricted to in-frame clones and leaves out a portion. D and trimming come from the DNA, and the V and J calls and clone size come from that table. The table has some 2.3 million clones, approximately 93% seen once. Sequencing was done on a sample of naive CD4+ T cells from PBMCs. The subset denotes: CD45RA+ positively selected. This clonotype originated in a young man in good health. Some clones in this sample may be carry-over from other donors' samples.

For the CDR3, the DNA is TGTGCCAGCAGTTACAGTCCTCAAGGAAACTATGGCTACACCTTC. This sequence encodes CASSYSPQGNYGYTF. The genes are TRBV6-6 and TRBJ1-2; D gene unclear. V lost 2 bases and J 2 bases, leaving 12 bases between the germline ends. Germline V lookup: CDR1 MNHNY, CDR2 SVGAGI (reference sequence). CDR3 length: 15 amino acids.